The sample holds many counts of the clone carrying this TCR beta chain. Its antigen remains unknown. The data originate from a study of naive and memory T cell subsets. Points from the study as a whole: TCR transcript changes with activation or differentiation may affect this RNA method.

This sample's treatment: skin biopsy from PPD injection site in Mantoux-positive individual. The library had UMIs added by 3' ligation of an oligonucleotide to TCR cDNA. The CDR3 length is 15 residues. The V gene lost 4 bases and the J gene lost 5 bases, with 18 bases spanning the gap. Germline V gives CDR1 SGDLS, CDR2 YYNGEE. The SP2 primer and nested alpha and beta constant region primers amplified ligated cDNA in four rounds. TCRdb recomputed calls from the UMI-ligation and nested PCR reads with MiXCR, one row per CDR3 protein. The sample includes more than 30,000 distinct CDR3 sequences, under 8.5% of them seen just once.

The sample consisted of skin, taken from a tuberculin skin test site. The receptor comes from an adult in good health. The chain uses TRBV9 and TRBJ1-1, with TRBD1 as a possible D gene (6 bases). The CDR3 protein is CASSPGGGLRTEAFF. In DNA form, the CDR3 reads TGTGCCAGCAGCCCGGGCGGGGGGCTGAGGACTGAAGCTTTCTTT.